The present T cell receptor (beta chain) was sequenced within a study of Graves' ophthalmopathy and Graves' hyperthyroidism. The study, taken as a whole, reports: The model reached just under 71% sensitivity and approximately 72% specificity for predicting ophthalmopathy progression.

RNA transcripts provided the template for amplifying TCR beta CDR3 regions. An opening RT-PCR round employed HTBI primers and preceded a second-round multiplex PCR. MiXCR, applied by TCRdb to the multiplex PCR reads, yields one record per CDR3 protein. The repertoire holds some 210,000 distinct CDR3 sequences, with around 30% as singletons. CDR1 is DFQATT, CDR2 SNEGSKA, per germline (reference sequence). The junction had 14 bases not matched to a gene; V was cut back by 3 bases and J by 4 bases. The CDR3 contains 16 residues. Ten or more counts support this clonotype. Its antigen is unknown. The diagnosis combined clinical symptoms, thyroxine, TRAb, thyroid ultrasound and orbital computed tomography scans.

The rearrangement joins TRBV20-1 to TRBJ2-7, with 8 bases fitting TRBD2. The sequenced sample consisted of peripheral blood. The receptor comes from a man aged 50 or older with Graves' ophthalmopathy. This CDR3 reads CSASISGLAKDYEQYF. In DNA, the CDR3 is TGCAGTGCTAGCATCAGCGGACTAGCCAAAGATTACGAGCAGTACTTC.